The entry that follows covers one T cell receptor (beta chain) sequence. Its antigen is unknown. No much larger clone exists at a distance of one base, and base qualities are not known. V lost 7 bases and J lost 1 base, and the count of bases not matched to a germline gene is 13. According to the germline V gene, CDR1 reads SQVTM and CDR2 reads ANQGSEA. The CDR3 has 16 amino acids, counting the end cysteine and phenylalanine. Left in the record is the CDR3 DNA by itself, 48 bases read in frame from the first base. The record originates from a study of blood T cell repertoires in COVID-19 (TCRdb year 2020). Concerning the study at large: Samples covering the acute and convalescent phases of COVID-19 were provided by collaborators in the United States, Italy and Spain. The material from the prospective study consisted of cDNA or gDNA derived from T cells, B-cell-depleted T cells, or PBMCs. Deeply sampled blood TCRbeta repertoires from subjects exposed to, actively infected with, or recovered from COVID-19 were included in the dataset. The repertoires were released in a freely available public database intended as a resource for research on the immune response to SARS-CoV-2. Samples were obtained from the ongoing ImmuneRACE study (first 160 participants) and from over 1,000 subjects provided by 6 global collaborators. The sample metadata nearly always contained a de-identified subject ID, COVID-19 status, age in years and sex. Where available, HLA class I and class II types were obtained from metadata supplied by the sample provider rather than from assay-based typing. The full study reports these points: How much clinical and demographic metadata was included differed by source and by participant, and the metadata was provided uncurated.

One collaborating source in Seattle enrolled patients while the patients were actively infected and followed the patients over time throughout the course of disease. Each collaborating institution followed its own protocols to collect whole blood in K2EDTA tubes. For TCRbeta analysis, collaborators shipped samples as frozen whole blood, isolated PBMCs, or DNA extracted from either of those sample types. The immunoSEQ Assay, a bias-controlled multiplex PCR, was used to amplify TCRbeta CDR3 regions from genomic DNA. The paper's processing steps were these. Within the assay, amplification of reference gene primers was used to estimate how many nucleated cells each sample contained. To quantify the absolute abundance of each unique TCRbeta CDR3 rearrangement, sequence reads were collapsed and filtered. For each sample, productive Simpson clonality was calculated by taking the square root of Simpson's diversity index across productive rearrangements. TCRdb retrieved this table from immuneACCESS and kept in-frame rearrangements only. Not all clones are present; in checked studies, unresolved V genes account for under half, and no reason is known for the remainder. V, J and clone size are taken as reported in that table, and D and trimming were inferred from the DNA itself. The sample records 80,000 to 100,000 clones, around 67% of which are singletons. The ten biggest clones cover about 3.9% of the sample.

The sequence joins TRBV29-1 to TRBJ1-1, and 9 bases in between align with TRBD1. This TCR derives from a man between 70 and 80 years old with COVID-19, enrolled during active disease. Source material: peripheral blood. The DNA is as follows: TGCAGCGCTTTCCATCGGGGACAGGGAGGGAACACTGAAGCTTTCTTT. It encodes CSAFHRGQGGNTEAFF.